This T cell receptor (beta chain) appears in the sequencing data of a study of blood T cells in healthy people across ages. Study results and caveats: The study found more naive CD4+ cells and higher diversity in long-lived than aged donors.

This clonotype showed up just a few times. The antigen is unknown. The junction and the germline gene differ at one end; a read error may be behind it. Alongside a J-beta primer mix, a sample-barcoded 5' primer served in a second PCR lasting about 7 to 11 cycles. TCRdb re-called the 5' RACE reads with MiXCR, one entry per CDR3 protein. The sample lists roughly 500,000 distinct CDR3 sequences, roughly 29% occurring once. The receptor was isolated from a woman aged 70 to 79 in good health. Sequencing used blood.

CDR3 sequence (DNA): TGTGCCAGCAGCTCACAGGGGGATAACACTGAAGCATTCTTT. Amino acids: CASSSQGDNTEAFF. The chain uses TRBV5-6 and TRBJ1-1; TRBD1 aligns across 8 bases. The CDR3 spans 14 residues. Germline V gene data show CDR1 as SGHDT and CDR2 as YYEEEE.